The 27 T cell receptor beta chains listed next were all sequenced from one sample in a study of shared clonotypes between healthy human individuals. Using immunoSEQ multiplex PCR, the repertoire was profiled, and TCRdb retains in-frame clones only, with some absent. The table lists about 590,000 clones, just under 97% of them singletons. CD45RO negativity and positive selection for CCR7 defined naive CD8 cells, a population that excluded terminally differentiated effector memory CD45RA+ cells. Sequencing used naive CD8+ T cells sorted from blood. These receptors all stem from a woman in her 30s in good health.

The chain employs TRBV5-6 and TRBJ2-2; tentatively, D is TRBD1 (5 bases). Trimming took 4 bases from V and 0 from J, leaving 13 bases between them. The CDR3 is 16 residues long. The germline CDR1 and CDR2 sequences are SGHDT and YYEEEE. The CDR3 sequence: CASSLLDSPNTGELFF. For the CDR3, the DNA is TGTGCCAGCAGCCTACTCGACAGCCCGAACACCGGGGAGCTGTTTTTT. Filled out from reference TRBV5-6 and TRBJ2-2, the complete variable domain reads DAGVTQSPTHLIKTRGQQVTLRCSPKSGHDTVSWYQQALGQGPQFIFQYYEEEERQRGNFPDRFSGHQFPNYSSELNVNALLLGDSALYLCASSLLDSPNTGELFFGEGSRLTVL.

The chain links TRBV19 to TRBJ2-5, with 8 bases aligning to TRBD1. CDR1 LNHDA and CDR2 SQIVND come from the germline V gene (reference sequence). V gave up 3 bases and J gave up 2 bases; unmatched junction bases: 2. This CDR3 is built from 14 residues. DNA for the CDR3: TGTGCCAGTAGTATGACAGGGGCACAAGAGACCCAGTACTTC. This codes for CASSMTGAQETQYF. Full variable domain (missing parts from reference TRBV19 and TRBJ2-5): DGGITQSPKYLFRKEGQNVTLSCEQNLNHDAMYWYRQDPGQGLRLIYYSQIVNDFQKGDIAEGYSVSREKKESFPLTVTSAQKNPTAFYLCASSMTGAQETQYFGPGTRLLVL.

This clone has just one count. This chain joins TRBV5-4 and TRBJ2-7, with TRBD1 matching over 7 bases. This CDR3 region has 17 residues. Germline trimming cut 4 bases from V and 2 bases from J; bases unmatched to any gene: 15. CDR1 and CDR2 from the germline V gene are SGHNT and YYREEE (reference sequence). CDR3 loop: CASSRIKFRDSAYEQYF. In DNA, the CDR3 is TGTGCCAGCAGCAGGATAAAATTCCGGGACAGCGCCTACGAGCAGTACTTC. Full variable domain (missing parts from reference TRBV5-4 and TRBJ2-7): ETGVTQSPTHLIKTRGQQVTLRCSSQSGHNTVSWYQQALGQGPQFIFQYYREEENGRGNFPPRFSGLQFPNYSSELNVNALELDDSALYLCASSRIKFRDSAYEQYFGPGTRLTVT.

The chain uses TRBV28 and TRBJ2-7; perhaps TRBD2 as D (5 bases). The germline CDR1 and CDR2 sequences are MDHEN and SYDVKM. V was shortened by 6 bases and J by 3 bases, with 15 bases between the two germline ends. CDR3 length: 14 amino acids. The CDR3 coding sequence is TGTGCCAGCAGCCTTAGTTGGGAGAGCTACGAGCAGTACTTC. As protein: CASSLSWESYEQYF.

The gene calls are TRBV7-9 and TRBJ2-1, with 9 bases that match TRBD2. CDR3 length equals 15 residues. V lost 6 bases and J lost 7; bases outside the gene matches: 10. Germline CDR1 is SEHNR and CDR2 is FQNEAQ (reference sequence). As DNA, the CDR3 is TGTGCCAGCAGTCACCCCGGGACTAGCATAAATGAGCAGTTCTTC. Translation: CASSHPGTSINEQFF.

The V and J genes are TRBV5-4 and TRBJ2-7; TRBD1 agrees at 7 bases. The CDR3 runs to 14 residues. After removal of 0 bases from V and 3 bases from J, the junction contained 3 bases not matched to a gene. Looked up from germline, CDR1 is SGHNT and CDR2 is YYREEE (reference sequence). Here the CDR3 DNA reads TGTGCCAGCAGCTTGGAGGCAGGGGGCTACGAGCAGTACTTC. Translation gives CASSLEAGGYEQYF.

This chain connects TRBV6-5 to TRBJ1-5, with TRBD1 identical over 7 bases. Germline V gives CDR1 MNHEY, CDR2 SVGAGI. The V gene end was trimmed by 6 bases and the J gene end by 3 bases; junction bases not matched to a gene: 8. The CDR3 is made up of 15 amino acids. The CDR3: CASSGQVGANQPQHF. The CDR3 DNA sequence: TGTGCCAGCAGCGGACAGGTAGGGGCCAATCAGCCCCAGCATTTT.

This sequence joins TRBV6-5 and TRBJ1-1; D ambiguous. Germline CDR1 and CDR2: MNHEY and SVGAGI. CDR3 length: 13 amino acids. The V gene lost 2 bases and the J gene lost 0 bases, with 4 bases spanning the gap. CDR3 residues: CASSYAMNTEAFF. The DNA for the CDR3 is TGTGCCAGCAGTTACGCCATGAACACTGAAGCTTTCTTT.

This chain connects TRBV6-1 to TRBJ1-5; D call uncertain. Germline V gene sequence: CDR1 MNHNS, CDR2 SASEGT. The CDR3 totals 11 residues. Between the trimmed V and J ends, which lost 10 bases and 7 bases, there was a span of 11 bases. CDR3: CATGLGQPQHF. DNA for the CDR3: TGTGCCACCGGCCTAGGACAGCCCCAGCATTTT.

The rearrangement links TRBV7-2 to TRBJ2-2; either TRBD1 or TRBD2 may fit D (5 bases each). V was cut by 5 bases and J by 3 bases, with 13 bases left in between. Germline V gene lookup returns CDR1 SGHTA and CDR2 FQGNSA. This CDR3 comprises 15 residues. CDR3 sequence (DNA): TGTGCCAGCAGCCCCCCCGGGACGGACACCGGGGAGCTGTTTTTT. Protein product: CASSPPGTDTGELFF.

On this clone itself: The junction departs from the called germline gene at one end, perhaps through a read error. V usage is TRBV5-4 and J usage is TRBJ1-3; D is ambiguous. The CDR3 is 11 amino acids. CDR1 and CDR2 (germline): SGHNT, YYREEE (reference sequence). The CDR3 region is CASSSGNTTYF. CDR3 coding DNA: TGTGCCAGCAGCTCTGGAAACACCACATATTTT.

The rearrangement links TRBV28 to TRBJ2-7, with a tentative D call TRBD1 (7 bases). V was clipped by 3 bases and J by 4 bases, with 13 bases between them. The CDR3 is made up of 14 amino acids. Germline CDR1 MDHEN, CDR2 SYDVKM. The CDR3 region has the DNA TGTGCCAGCAGTTTGGAGGGGGCGGGATACGAGCAGTACTTC. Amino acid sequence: CASSLEGAGYEQYF.

The CDR3 DNA follows: TGTGCCAGCTGTCTTGGAAGAGACAATGAGCAGTTCTTC. It specifies CASCLGRDNEQFF. The chain carries TRBV5-6 and TRBJ2-1, with unresolved D. V was shortened by 7 bases and J by 5 bases, with 13 bases between the two germline ends. Germline CDR1 and CDR2: SGHDT and YYEEEE. CDR3 size: 13 residues.

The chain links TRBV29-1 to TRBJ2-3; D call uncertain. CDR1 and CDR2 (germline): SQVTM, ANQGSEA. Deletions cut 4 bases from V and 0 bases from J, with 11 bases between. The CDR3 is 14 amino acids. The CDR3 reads CSVVATSSTDTQYF. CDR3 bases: TGCAGCGTTGTCGCCACCTCTAGCACAGATACGCAGTATTTT.

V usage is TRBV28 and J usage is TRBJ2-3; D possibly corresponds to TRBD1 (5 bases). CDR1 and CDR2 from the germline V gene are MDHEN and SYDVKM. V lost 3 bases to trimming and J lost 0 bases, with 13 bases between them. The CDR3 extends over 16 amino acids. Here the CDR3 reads CASSLHRLPSTDTQYF. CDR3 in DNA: TGTGCCAGCAGTTTGCACAGGCTACCTAGCACAGATACGCAGTATTTT.

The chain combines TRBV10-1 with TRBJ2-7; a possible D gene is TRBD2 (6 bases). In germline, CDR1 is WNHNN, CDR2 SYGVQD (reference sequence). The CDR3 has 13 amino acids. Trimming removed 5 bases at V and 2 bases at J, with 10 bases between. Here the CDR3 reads CASSPGTAYEQYF. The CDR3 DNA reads TGCGCCAGCAGTCCCGGGACTGCCTACGAGCAGTACTTC.

CDR3 sequence (DNA): TGTGCCAGTAGTATGGGGGGAATGGCCTACGAGCAGTACTTC. It codes for CASSMGGMAYEQYF. V is TRBV19 and J is TRBJ2-7, with D possibly matching TRBD2 (6 bases). Trimming removed 3 bases from V and 2 bases from J, with 11 bases in between. In germline, CDR1 is LNHDA, CDR2 SQIVND (reference sequence). The CDR3 is 14 amino acids.

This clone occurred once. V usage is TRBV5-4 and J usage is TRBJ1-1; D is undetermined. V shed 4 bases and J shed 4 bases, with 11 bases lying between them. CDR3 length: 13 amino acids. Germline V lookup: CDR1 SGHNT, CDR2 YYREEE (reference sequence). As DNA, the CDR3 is TGTGCCAGCAGCCAAGAAGCGTCCACTGAAGCTTTCTTT. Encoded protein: CASSQEASTEAFF.

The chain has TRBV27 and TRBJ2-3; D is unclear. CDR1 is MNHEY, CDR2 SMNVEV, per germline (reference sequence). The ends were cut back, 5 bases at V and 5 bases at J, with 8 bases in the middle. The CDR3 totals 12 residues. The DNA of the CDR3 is TGTGCCAGCAGTAGGAATCTAGATACGCAGTATTTT. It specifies CASSRNLDTQYF.

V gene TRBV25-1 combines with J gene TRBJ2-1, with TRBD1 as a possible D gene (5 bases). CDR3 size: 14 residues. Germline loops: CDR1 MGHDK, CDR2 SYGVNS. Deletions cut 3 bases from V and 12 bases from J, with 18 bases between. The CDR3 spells CASSDDSNLVGQFF. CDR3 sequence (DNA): TGTGCCAGCAGTGACGACAGCAACTTAGTGGGGCAGTTCTTC.

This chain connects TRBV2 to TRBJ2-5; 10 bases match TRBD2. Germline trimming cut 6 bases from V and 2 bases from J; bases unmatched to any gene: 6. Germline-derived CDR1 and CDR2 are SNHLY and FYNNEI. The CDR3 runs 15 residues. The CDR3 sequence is CASSASSGRQETQYF. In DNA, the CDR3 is TGTGCCAGCAGCGCCTCTAGCGGGAGACAAGAGACCCAGTACTTC. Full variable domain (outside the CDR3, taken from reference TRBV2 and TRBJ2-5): EPEVTQTPSHQVTQMGQEVILRCVPISNHLYFYWYRQILGQKVEFLVSFYNNEISEKSEIFDDQFSVERPDGSNFTLKIRSTKLEDSAMYFCASSASSGRQETQYFGPGTRLLVL.

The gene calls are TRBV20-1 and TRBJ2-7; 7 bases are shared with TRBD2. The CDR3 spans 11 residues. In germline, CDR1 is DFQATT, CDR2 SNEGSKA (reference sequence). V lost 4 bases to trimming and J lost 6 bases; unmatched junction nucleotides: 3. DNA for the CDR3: TGCAGTGCTATACTAGCGTTCGAGCAGTACTTC. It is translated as CSAILAFEQYF.

In DNA form, the CDR3 reads TGTGCCAGCAGCCGACAGGGGCAGATTAGTCATGGCTACACCTTC. It translates to CASSRQGQISHGYTF. The chain couples TRBV5-4 to TRBJ1-2, with TRBD1 identical over 8 bases. The germline V gene encodes CDR1 SGHNT and CDR2 YYREEE (reference sequence). The junction had 11 bases not matched to a gene; V was cut back by 4 bases and J by 6 bases. The CDR3 is made up of 15 amino acids.

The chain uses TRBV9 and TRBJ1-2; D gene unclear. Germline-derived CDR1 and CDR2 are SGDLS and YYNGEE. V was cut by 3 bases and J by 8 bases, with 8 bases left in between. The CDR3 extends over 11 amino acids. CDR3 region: CASSGPLGYTF. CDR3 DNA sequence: TGTGCCAGCAGCGGTCCCCTGGGCTACACCTTC.

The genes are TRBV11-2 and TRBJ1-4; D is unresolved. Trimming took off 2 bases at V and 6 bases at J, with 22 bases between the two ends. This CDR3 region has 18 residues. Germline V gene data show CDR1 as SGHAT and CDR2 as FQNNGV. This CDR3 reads CASSLLPSGPYLYEKLFF. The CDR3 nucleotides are TGTGCCAGCAGCTTACTACCTTCTGGCCCTTATCTTTATGAAAAACTGTTTTTT. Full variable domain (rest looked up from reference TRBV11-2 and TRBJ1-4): EAGVAQSPRYKIIEKRQSVAFWCNPISGHATLYWYQQILGQGPKLLIQFQNNGVVDDSQLPKDRFSAERLKGVDSTLKIQPAKLEDSAVYLCASSLLPSGPYLYEKLFFGSGTQLSVL.

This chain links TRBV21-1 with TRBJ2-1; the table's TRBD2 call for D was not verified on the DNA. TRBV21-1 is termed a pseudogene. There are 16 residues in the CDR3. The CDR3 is CASSKARDYKSNEQFF. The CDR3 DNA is TGTGCCAGCAGCAAAGCTCGAGACTATAAATCGAATGAGCAGTTCTTC.

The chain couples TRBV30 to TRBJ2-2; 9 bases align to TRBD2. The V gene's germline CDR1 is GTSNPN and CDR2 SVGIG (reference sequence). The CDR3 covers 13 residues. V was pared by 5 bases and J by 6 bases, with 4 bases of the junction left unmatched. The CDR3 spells CAWGGLAPGELFF. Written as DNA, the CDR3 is TGTGCCTGGGGAGGACTAGCGCCCGGGGAGCTGTTTTTT.